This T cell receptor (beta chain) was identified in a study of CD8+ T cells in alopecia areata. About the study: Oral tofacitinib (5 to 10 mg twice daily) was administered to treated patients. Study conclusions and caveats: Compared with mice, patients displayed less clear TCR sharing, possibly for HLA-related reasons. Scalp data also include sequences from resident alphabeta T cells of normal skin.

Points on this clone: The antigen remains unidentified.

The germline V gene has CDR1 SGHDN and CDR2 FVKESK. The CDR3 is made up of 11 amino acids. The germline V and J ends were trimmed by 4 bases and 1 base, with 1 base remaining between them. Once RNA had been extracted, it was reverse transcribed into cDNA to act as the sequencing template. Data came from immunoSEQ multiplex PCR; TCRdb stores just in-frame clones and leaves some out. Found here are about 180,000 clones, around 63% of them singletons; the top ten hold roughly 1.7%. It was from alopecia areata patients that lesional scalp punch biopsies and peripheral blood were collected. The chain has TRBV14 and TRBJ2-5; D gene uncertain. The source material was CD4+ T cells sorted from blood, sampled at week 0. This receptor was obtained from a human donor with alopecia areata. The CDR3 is CASSRQETQYF. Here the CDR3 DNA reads TGTGCCAGCAGCCGCCAAGAGACCCAGTACTTC.